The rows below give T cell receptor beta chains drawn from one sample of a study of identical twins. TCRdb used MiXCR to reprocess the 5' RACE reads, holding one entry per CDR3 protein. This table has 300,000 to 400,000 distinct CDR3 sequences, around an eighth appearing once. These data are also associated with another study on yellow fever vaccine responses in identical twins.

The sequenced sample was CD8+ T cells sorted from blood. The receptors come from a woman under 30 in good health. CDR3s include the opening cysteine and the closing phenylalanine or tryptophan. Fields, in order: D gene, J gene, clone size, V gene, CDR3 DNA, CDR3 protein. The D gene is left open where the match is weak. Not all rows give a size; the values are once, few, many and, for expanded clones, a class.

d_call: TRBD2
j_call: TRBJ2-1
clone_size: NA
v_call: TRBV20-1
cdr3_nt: TGCAGTGCTAGAGAGGCTAGCGGGAGTAAGGGGGGTGAGCAGTTCTTC
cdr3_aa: CSAREASGSKGGEQFF

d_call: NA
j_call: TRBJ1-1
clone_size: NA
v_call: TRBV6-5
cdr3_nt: TGTGCCAGCAGTTCGTTGGAGGGGAAAACTGAAGCTTTCTTT
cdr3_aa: CASSSLEGKTEAFF

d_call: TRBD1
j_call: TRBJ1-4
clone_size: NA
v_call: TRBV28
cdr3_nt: TGTGCCAGCAGTCTATCCCAGACAGGGGGCAATGAAAAACTGTTTTTT
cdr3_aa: CASSLSQTGGNEKLFF

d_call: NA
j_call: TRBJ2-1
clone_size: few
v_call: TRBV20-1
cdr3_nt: TGCAGTGCTAGAGATAGTCCGGCCACCCCCTACAATGAGCAGTTCTTC
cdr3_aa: CSARDSPATPYNEQFF

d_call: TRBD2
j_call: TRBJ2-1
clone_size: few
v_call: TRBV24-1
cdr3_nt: TGTGCCACCAGTGACCTTAGCGGGGGGCTCGACAATGAGCAGTTCTTC
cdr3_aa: CATSDLSGGLDNEQFF

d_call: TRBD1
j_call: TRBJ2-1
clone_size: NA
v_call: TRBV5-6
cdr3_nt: TGTGCCAGCAGCTTGGAGGGGGCCAACAATGAGCAGTTCTTC
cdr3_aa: CASSLEGANNEQFF

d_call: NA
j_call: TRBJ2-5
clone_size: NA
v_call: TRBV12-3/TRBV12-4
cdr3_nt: TGTGCCAGCAGTTTAGTTTATCGGTCGGTCCAAGAGACCCAGTACTTC
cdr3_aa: CASSLVYRSVQETQYF

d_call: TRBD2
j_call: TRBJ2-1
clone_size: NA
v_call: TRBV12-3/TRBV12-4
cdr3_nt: TGTGCCAGCAGTTTCCTAGCGGGGGGAGGTGATGAGCAGTTCTTC
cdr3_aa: CASSFLAGGGDEQFF

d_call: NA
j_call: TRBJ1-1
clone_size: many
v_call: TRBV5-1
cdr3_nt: TGCGCCAGCAGCTTGGCCTACGTGAACACTGAAGCTTTCTTT
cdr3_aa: CASSLAYVNTEAFF

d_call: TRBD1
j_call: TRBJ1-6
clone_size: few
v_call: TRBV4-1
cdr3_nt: TGCGCCAGCAGCCAAGGGACAGGGGGACATTCACCCCTCCACTTT
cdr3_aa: CASSQGTGGHSPLHF

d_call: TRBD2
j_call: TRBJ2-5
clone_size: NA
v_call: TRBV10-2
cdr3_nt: TGCGCCAGCAGTGAGTCCGTCCCACGTCTTCTAGCGGGAGTGAGAGAGACCCAGTACTTC
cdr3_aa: CASSESVPRLLAGVRETQYF

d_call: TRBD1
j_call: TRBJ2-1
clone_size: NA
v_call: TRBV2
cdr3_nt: TGTGCCAGCCACCAGGGACAGGGATGGAATGAGCAGTTCTTC
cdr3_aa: CASHQGQGWNEQFF

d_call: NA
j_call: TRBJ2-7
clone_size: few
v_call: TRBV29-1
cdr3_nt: TGCAGCGTTGCGGACAGTTACTACGAGCAGTACTTC
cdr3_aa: CSVADSYYEQYF

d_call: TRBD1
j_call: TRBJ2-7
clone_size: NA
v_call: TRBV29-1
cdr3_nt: TGCAGCGTAGTACAGGGGCCGTACGAGCAGTACTTC
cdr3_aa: CSVVQGPYEQYF

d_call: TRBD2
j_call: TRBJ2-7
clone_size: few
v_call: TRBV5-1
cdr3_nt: TGCGCCAGCAGCTTGGAGGGACTAGCGGGAGGAAAGGACTACGAGCAGTACTTC
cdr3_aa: CASSLEGLAGGKDYEQYF

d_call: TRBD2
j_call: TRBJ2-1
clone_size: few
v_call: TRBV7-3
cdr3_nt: TGTGCCAGCAGTTCGACTAGCGGGAGAGTGGGCGATGAGCAGTTCTTC
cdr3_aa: CASSSTSGRVGDEQFF

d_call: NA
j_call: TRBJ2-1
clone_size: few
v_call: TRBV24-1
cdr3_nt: TGTGCCACCAGTGATTTGCACGCAACCTACAATGAGCAGTTCTTC
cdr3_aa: CATSDLHATYNEQFF

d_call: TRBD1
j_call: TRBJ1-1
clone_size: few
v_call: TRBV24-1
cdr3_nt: TGTGCCACCAGTGATCCCGGACAGGGTGAAGCTTTCTTT
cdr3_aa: CATSDPGQGEAFF

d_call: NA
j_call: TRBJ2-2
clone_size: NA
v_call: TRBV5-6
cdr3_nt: TGTGCCAGCAGCTTGGATCCCGGGCCCGGGGAGCTGTTTTTT
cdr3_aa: CASSLDPGPGELFF

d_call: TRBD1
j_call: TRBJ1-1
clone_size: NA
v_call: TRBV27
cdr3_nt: TGTGCCAGCATCGCACAGGGGGGCTTAGAAGCTTTCTTT
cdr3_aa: CASIAQGGLEAFF

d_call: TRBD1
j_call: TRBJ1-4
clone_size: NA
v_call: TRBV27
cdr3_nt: TGTGCCAGCAGTTTGGTCCCAGGGGGAGGTCCTAATGAAAAACTGTTTTTT
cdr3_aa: CASSLVPGGGPNEKLFF

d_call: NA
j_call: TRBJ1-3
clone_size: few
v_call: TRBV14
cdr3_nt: TGTGCCAGCAGCGACAGAGGGACTGGAAACACCATATATTTT
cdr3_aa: CASSDRGTGNTIYF

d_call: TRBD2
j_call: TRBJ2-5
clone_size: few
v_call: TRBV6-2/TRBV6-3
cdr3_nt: TGTGCCAGCAGTTACTCCAGGACTAGCGGAAGTCAAGAGACCCAGTACTTC
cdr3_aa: CASSYSRTSGSQETQYF

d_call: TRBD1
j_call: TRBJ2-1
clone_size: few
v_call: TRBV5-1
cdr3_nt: TGCGCCAGCAGCTTGGCTATCGGGACAGGGGGCAAGAATGAGCAGTTCTTC
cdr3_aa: CASSLAIGTGGKNEQFF

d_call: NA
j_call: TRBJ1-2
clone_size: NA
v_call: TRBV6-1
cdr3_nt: TGTGCCAGCATCCTGGGGAGGGAAATGCGTTACTATGGCTACACCTTC
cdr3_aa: CASILGREMRYYGYTF